The clone carrying this T cell receptor (beta chain) has more than one count but fewer than ten. This sample is drawn from a study of T cell repertoires in cytomegalovirus infection. TCRdb used MiXCR to reprocess the reads, holding one entry per CDR3 protein. Of some 450,000 distinct CDR3 sequences in the sample, roughly 30% were seen once. Per the germline V gene, CDR1 is MNHEY and CDR2 is SVGEGT. The ends were cut back, 7 bases at V and 7 bases at J, with 12 bases in the middle. The CDR3 consists of 12 residues. Sequencing was done on a sample of PBMCs. The rearrangement joins TRBV6-2 or TRBV6-3 to TRBJ2-3; possible D gene TRBD1, 6 bases. The source is a human donor in good health (CMV status not recorded). Some clones in this sample may be carry-over from other donors' samples. Written as DNA, the CDR3 is TGTGCCAGCAAAACAGGGTCAAATACGCAGTATTTT. Translating gives CASKTGSNTQYF.